The T cell receptor (beta chain) under discussion was sequenced for a study of T cell responses to AZD1222 COVID-19 vaccine. Sequencing was performed with immunoSEQ multiplex PCR; in TCRdb, only in-frame clones are kept and a portion is missing. The sample contains 90,000 to 130,000 clones, roughly 90% of which appear only once. The CDR3 is 13 residues long. V lost 6 bases and J 6 bases, leaving 12 bases between the germline ends. Germline V gene data show CDR1 as MNHEY and CDR2 as SMNVEV (reference sequence). V and J are TRBV27 and TRBJ2-1; D is perhaps TRBD1 (6 bases). The source was peripheral blood, collected 28 days after the second AZD1222 dose. This clonotype was sampled from an adult who received the AZD1222 COVID-19 vaccine. This CDR3 reads CASRKQGFNEQFF. The CDR3 nucleotides read TGTGCCAGCAGGAAACAGGGATTCAATGAGCAGTTCTTC.